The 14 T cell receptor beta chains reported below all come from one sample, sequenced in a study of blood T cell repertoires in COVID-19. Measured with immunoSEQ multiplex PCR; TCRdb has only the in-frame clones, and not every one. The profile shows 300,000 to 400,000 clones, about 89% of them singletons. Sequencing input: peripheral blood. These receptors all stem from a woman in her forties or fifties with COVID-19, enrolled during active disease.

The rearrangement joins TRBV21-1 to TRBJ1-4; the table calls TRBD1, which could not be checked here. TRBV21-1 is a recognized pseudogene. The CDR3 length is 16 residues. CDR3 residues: CASSTAHRKTGEKLFF. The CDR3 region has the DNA TGTGCCAGCAGCACTGCCCACCGCAAAACAGGGGAAAAACTGTTTTTT.

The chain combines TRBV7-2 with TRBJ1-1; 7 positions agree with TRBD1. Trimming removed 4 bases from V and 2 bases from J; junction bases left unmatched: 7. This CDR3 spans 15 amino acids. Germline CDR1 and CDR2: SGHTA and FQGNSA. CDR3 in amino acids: CASSSSPGGNTEAFF. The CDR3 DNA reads TGTGCCAGCAGCTCATCCCCAGGGGGTAACACTGAAGCTTTCTTT.

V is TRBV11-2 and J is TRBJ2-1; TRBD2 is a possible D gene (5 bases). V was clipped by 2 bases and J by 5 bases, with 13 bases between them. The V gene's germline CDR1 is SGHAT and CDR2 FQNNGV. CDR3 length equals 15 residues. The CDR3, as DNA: TGTGCCAGCAGCTTAAGTTACGAGGGAAACAATGAGCAGTTCTTC. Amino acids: CASSLSYEGNNEQFF.

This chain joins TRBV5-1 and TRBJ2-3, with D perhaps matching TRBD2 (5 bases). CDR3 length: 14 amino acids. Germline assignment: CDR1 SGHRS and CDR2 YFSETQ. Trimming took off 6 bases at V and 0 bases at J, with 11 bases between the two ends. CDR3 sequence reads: CASTEGSSTDTQYF. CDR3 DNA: TGCGCCAGCACCGAGGGTTCTAGCACAGATACGCAGTATTTT.

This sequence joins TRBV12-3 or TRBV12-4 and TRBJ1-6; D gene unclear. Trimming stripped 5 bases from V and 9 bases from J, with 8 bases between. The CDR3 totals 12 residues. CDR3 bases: TGTGCCAGCAGTCCCTTGGCTTCACCCCTCCACTTT. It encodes CASSPLASPLHF.

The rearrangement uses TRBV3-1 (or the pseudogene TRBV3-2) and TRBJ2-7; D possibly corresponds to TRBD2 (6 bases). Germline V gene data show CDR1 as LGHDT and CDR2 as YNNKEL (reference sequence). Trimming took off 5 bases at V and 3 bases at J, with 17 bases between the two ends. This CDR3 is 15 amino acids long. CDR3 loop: CASSGGLGGFYEQYF. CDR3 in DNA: TGTGCCAGCAGCGGGGGACTCGGCGGGTTCTACGAGCAGTACTTC.

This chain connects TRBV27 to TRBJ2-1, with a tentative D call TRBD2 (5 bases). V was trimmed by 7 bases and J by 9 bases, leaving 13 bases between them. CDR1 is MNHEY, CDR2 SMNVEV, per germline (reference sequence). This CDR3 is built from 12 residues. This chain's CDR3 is CASTPGSGEQFF. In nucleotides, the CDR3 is TGTGCCAGCACCCCGGGGTCCGGTGAGCAGTTCTTC.

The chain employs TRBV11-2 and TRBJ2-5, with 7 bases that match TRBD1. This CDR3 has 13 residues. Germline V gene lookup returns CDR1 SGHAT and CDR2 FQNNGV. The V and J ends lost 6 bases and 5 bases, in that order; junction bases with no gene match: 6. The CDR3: CASREGGQETQYF. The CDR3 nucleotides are TGTGCCAGCAGGGAAGGGGGCCAGGAGACCCAGTACTTC.

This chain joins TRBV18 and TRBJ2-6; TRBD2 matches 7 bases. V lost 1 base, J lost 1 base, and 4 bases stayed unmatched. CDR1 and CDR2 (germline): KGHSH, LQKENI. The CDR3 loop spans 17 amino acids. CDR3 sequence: CASSPLGRTSGANVLTF. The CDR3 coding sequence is TGTGCCAGCTCACCACTCGGGAGGACTTCTGGGGCCAACGTCCTGACTTTC.

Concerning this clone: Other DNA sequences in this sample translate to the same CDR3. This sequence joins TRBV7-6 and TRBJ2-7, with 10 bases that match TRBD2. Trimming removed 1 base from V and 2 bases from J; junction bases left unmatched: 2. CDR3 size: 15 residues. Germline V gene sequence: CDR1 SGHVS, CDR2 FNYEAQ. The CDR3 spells CASSLEAGGPYEQYF. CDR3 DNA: TGTGCCAGCAGCTTAGAAGCGGGAGGGCCCTACGAGCAGTACTTC.

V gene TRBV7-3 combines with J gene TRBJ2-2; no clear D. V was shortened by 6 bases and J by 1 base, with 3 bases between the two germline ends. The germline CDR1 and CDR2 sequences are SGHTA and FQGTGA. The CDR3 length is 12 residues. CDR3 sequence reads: CASSLNTGELFF. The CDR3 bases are TGTGCCAGCAGTCTGAACACCGGGGAGCTGTTTTTT.

CDR3 DNA: TGCGCCAGCAGCCCGACGGCGGGAGGCTACGAGCAGTACTTC. Translated, it gives CASSPTAGGYEQYF. This sequence joins TRBV5-1 and TRBJ2-7; 8 nucleotides line up with TRBD2. Looked up from germline, CDR1 is SGHRS and CDR2 is YFSETQ. With 4 bases clipped from V and 3 bases from J, the junction kept 6 bases outside the gene matches. This CDR3 is built from 14 residues.

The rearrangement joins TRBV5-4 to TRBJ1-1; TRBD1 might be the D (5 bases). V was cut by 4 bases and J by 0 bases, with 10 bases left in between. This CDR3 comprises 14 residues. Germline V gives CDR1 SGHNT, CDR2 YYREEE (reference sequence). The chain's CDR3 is CASSRQFMNTEAFF. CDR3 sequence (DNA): TGTGCCAGCAGCCGACAGTTCATGAACACTGAAGCTTTCTTT. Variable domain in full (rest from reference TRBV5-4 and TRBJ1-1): ETGVTQSPTHLIKTRGQQVTLRCSSQSGHNTVSWYQQALGQGPQFIFQYYREEENGRGNFPPRFSGLQFPNYSSELNVNALELDDSALYLCASSRQFMNTEAFFGQGTRLTVV.

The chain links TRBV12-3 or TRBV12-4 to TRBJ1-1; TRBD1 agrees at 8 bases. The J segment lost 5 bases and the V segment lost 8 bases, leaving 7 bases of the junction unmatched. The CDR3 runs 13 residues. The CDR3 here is CASGQGLWTEAFF. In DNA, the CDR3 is TGTGCCAGCGGACAGGGTTTGTGGACTGAAGCTTTCTTT.